The following is a TCR beta chain sequence with its context. Authors' analysis steps: Estimation of nucleated cell counts was performed using reference gene primer amplification. Sequenced by immunoSEQ multiplex PCR; TCRdb stores in-frame clones only, minus some. The D gene and trimming were derived from the DNA, and the V and J assignments and clone size from that table. Seen here are approximately 97,000 clones, 70% to 90% observed once, and the top ten hold 20%. These data come from a study of blood T cell repertoires in COVID-19. V gave up 6 bases and J gave up 16 bases; unmatched junction bases: 14. This CDR3 is built from 13 residues. Germline lookup yields CDR1 MDHEN and CDR2 SYDVKM.

This TCR was sampled from a human donor in a cohort sampled during active COVID-19. Input material: peripheral blood. The chain uses TRBV28 and TRBJ1-5, with 8 bases matching TRBD1. This CDR3 reads CASRPAGTGGEHF. As DNA, the CDR3 is TGTGCCAGCAGACCAGCCGGGACAGGAGGCGAACATTTT.